These 17 T cell receptor beta chains came from one sample sequenced in a study of CD8 T cells in Susac syndrome. RNA amounts of about 0.5 to 1 ug underwent reverse transcription with random hexamers. TCRdb re-derived calls from the immunoSEQ multiplex PCR reads in MiXCR, one entry per CDR3 protein. This sample has around 300,000 distinct CDR3 sequences, with roughly 94% found just once. Sequencing was carried out using CD4+ T cells from PBMCs. The receptor set was obtained from a human donor with multiple sclerosis.

CDR3 nucleotide sequence: TGTGCCAGCAGCTACCCTAGGGGAAGCACTGAAGCTTTCTTT. Amino acids: CASSYPRGSTEAFF. The gene calls are TRBV7-2 and TRBJ1-1, with D maybe TRBD1 (5 bases). The CDR3 consists of 14 residues. Germline V CDR1 and CDR2: SGHTA, FQGNSA. The V end was cut by 4 bases, the J end by 4 bases, with 13 bases between.

The chain has TRBV19 and TRBJ2-7, with D uncertain. Per the germline V gene, CDR1 is LNHDA and CDR2 is SQIVND (reference sequence). The CDR3 has 13 residues. V was cut by 10 bases and J by 4 bases, with 17 bases left in between. CDR3 sequence: CATSRSRGYEQYF. CDR3 in DNA: TGTGCCACCAGTAGGAGTAGAGGTTACGAGCAGTACTTC.

The chain is built from TRBV7-2 and TRBJ2-2; 9 bases match TRBD2. There are 16 residues in the CDR3. CDR1 and CDR2 (germline): SGHTA, FQGNSA. Trimming cost V 1 base and J 5 bases; bases outside gene matches: 5. The CDR3 coding sequence is TGTGCCAGCAGCTTAGTTAGCGGGAGACGGACCGGGGAGCTGTTTTTT. It encodes CASSLVSGRRTGELFF.

The CDR3 loop reads CSVHRSNLAGADTQYF. The CDR3 DNA reads TGCAGTGTTCATAGATCCAATCTAGCGGGAGCAGATACGCAGTATTTT. The chain is built from TRBV20-1 and TRBJ2-3; TRBD2 agrees at 10 bases. After removal of 7 bases from V and 4 bases from J, the junction contained 14 bases not matched to a gene. Germline CDR1 DFQATT, CDR2 SNEGSKA (reference sequence). The CDR3 has 16 amino acids.

The V and J genes are TRBV3-1 and TRBJ2-5, with D maybe TRBD2 (6 bases). The CDR3 loop spans 12 amino acids. V lost 3 bases and J lost 5, with 7 bases in between. Germline CDR1 is LGHDT and CDR2 is YNNKEL (reference sequence). The CDR3 sequence: CASSQTSETQYF. CDR3 coding DNA: TGTGCCAGCAGCCAGACTAGTGAGACCCAGTACTTC.

This clonotype was detected only once. The chain recombines TRBV2 with TRBJ1-5, with 8 positions matching TRBD1. Per the germline V gene, CDR1 is SNHLY and CDR2 is FYNNEI. V shed 4 bases and J 5 bases; nucleotides not matched to a gene: 7. This CDR3 contains 15 residues. For the CDR3, the DNA is TGTGCCAGCAGTGTGGACAGGGCGAAGTATCAGCCCCAGCATTTT. This sequence encodes CASSVDRAKYQPQHF.

This CDR3 reads CASRRGGGPQHPTDTQYF. The CDR3 nucleotides are TGTGCCAGCAGGAGGGGAGGGGGGCCCCAGCACCCCACAGATACGCAGTATTTT. This chain connects TRBV11-2 to TRBJ2-3; tentatively, D is TRBD2 (7 bases). Trimming stripped 6 bases from V and 2 bases from J, with 24 bases between. The CDR3 totals 18 residues. The germline V gene has CDR1 SGHAT and CDR2 FQNNGV.

The CDR3 coding sequence is TGTGCCAGTAGTATCGGTTTGGGGTTGAAGCCAGAAGCTTTCTTT. It specifies CASSIGLGLKPEAFF. The J gene is TRBJ1-1, the V gene TRBV19; D is undetermined. Germline assignment: CDR1 LNHDA and CDR2 SQIVND (reference sequence). The CDR3 spans 15 residues. V was trimmed by 3 bases and J by 8 bases, leaving 19 bases between them.

The CDR3 DNA is TGTGCCAGCAGTTTTGGGCTAGCTAACTATGGCTACACCTTC. As protein: CASSFGLANYGYTF. The chain links TRBV12-3 or TRBV12-4 to TRBJ1-2; D gene uncertain. Between the trimmed V and J ends, which lost 3 bases and 0 bases, there was a span of 8 bases. This CDR3 has 14 amino acids.

CDR3 region: CASTWDRDRHEQYF. CDR3 DNA: TGCGCCAGCACTTGGGACAGGGACCGCCACGAGCAGTACTTC. The chain recombines TRBV5-1 with TRBJ2-7, with 9 bases that match TRBD1. J was trimmed by 5 bases and V by 6 bases; bases with no gene match: 9. Germline CDR1 is SGHRS and CDR2 is YFSETQ. The CDR3 totals 14 residues.

The chain recombines TRBV27 with TRBJ1-5, with D perhaps TRBD1 (6 bases). Looked up from germline, CDR1 is MNHEY and CDR2 is SMNVEV (reference sequence). The CDR3 has 14 amino acids. V shed 8 bases and J shed 5 bases, with 16 bases lying between them. The CDR3 bases are TGTGCCAGCCGCCTTGTGGGGGGCGATCAGCCCCAGCATTTT. Translated: CASRLVGGDQPQHF.

This clonotype has a single count. The CDR3 loop reads CASSYSSQHYEQYF. The CDR3 DNA sequence: TGTGCCAGCAGTTACTCGAGCCAGCATTACGAGCAGTACTTC. The chain recombines TRBV6-6 with TRBJ2-7; D remains ambiguous. From germline, CDR1 is MNHNY and CDR2 SVGAGI (reference sequence). The CDR3 runs 14 residues. Trimming cost V 0 bases and J 4 bases, with 10 bases left between them.

This clonotype showed up just once. This rearrangement joins TRBV30 to TRBJ1-2; D gene ambiguous. CDR1 and CDR2 (germline): GTSNPN, SVGIG (reference sequence). The CDR3 contains 11 residues. V lost 0 bases to trimming and J lost 8 bases, with 7 bases between them. This chain's CDR3 is CAWSVQWGYTF. CDR3 nucleotides: TGTGCCTGGAGTGTACAATGGGGCTACACCTTC.

CDR3 in amino acids: CASKPFSGTPRGRLGYTF. In DNA form, the CDR3 reads TGTGCCAGCAAACCGTTCTCCGGGACACCAAGAGGTCGTTTGGGCTACACCTTC. V and J are TRBV6-1 and TRBJ1-2; weak D call: TRBD1 (6 bases). Germline V gene lookup returns CDR1 MNHNS and CDR2 SASEGT. The CDR3 spans 18 residues. Between the trimmed V and J ends, which lost 7 bases and 8 bases, there was a span of 32 bases.

The chain is built from TRBV30 and TRBJ1-1, with 7 bases aligning to TRBD1. This CDR3 is built from 13 residues. Germline CDR1 GTSNPN, CDR2 SVGIG (reference sequence). V shed 3 bases, J shed 5 bases, and the junction held 6 bases outside the gene matches. CDR3 nucleotides: TGTGCCTGGAGACAGGGGCGGAGGACTGAAGCTTTCTTT. The encoded protein is CAWRQGRRTEAFF.

The chain links TRBV7-8 to TRBJ2-5; D possibly uses TRBD1 or TRBD2 (6 bases each). V gave up 1 base and J gave up 4 bases, with 19 bases separating them. Germline loops: CDR1 SGHVS, CDR2 FQNEAQ. The CDR3 length is 17 residues. CDR3 nucleotides: TGTGCCAGCAGCTTAGATACCGCAGGCAGGGGAGGAGAGACCCAGTACTTC. Protein product: CASSLDTAGRGGETQYF.

The CDR3 loop reads CASSLGLTPTGELFF. CDR3 in DNA: TGCGCCAGCAGCCTCGGTCTTACTCCAACCGGGGAGCTGTTTTTT. The chain uses TRBV5-1 and TRBJ2-2; D gene uncertain. Trimming removed 4 bases at V and 5 bases at J, with 15 bases between. From germline, CDR1 is SGHRS and CDR2 YFSETQ. There are 15 residues in the CDR3.